The clone carrying this T cell receptor beta chain turned up a few times. Its antigen is currently unknown. In TCRdb, the reads were re-called with MiXCR into one record per CDR3 protein. The sample holds about 71,000 distinct CDR3 sequences, less than 25% seen once. This record comes from a study of type 1 regulatory T cells. Study summary: T-allo10 is a Tr1-enriched, alloantigen-specific CD4 T cell product made in vitro.

Study results and caveats: Compared with non-type 1 regulatory T cells, type 1 regulatory T cells showed a more restricted TCR repertoire.

Trimming at V came to 4 bases and at J to 13 bases, leaving 20 bases not matched to a gene. The CDR3 sequence is 16 residues long. Germline V gives CDR1 SGHDT, CDR2 YYEEEE. V gene TRBV5-6 combines with J gene TRBJ2-1, with 7 bases identical to TRBD1. This sequence was found in a human donor in good health. Material for sequencing was cultured type 1 regulatory T (Tr1) cells, either the whole culture or a sorted fraction (not recorded which). CDR3 in amino acids: CASSPLGTESRGRQFF. For the CDR3, the DNA is TGTGCCAGCAGCCCCTTGGGGACAGAAAGTAGGGGGAGACAGTTCTTC. The full variable domain, completed using reference TRBV5-6 and TRBJ2-1, is DAGVTQSPTHLIKTRGQQVTLRCSPKSGHDTVSWYQQALGQGPQFIFQYYEEEERQRGNFPDRFSGHQFPNYSSELNVNALLLGDSALYLCASSPLGTESRGRQFFGPGTRLTVL.